The next 13 T cell receptor beta chains were all read from a single sample in a study of blood T cells in healthy people across ages. Then a second PCR, running roughly 6 to 11 cycles, was carried out with a sample-barcoded 5' primer and a J-beta primer mix. One entry per CDR3 protein results from TCRdb running MiXCR on the 5' RACE reads. There are 1.5 million or so distinct CDR3 sequences in the sample; roughly 40% occur only once, and roughly 7.9% lies in the top ten. Sequenced sample: blood. The receptor set was obtained from a woman aged 18-35 years in good health.

V gene TRBV7-9 combines with J gene TRBJ1-4; the D gene is possibly TRBD1 (6 bases). Trimming took 3 bases from V and 0 from J, leaving 17 bases between them. There are 18 residues in the CDR3. From germline, CDR1 is SEHNR and CDR2 FQNEAQ (reference sequence). This CDR3 reads CASSLQGPYRATNEKLFF. The CDR3 region has the DNA TGTGCCAGCAGCTTGCAGGGGCCGTATAGGGCAACTAATGAAAAACTGTTTTTT.

The chain has TRBV4-1 and TRBJ2-1, with TRBD2 as a possible D gene (5 bases). Germline CDR1 MGHRA, CDR2 YSYEKL. The length of the CDR3 is 14 residues. Trimming took 3 bases from V and 9 from J, leaving 15 bases between them. CDR3 DNA: TGCGCCAGCAGCCAGGGAGCCTGGACCCCTGAGCAGTTCTTC. This codes for CASSQGAWTPEQFF.

This chain connects TRBV3-1 to TRBJ2-3; 7 positions agree with TRBD1. V was clipped by 3 bases and J by 5 bases; unmatched bases: 5. The germline gives CDR1 LGHDT, CDR2 YNNKEL (reference sequence). The CDR3 contains 14 residues. The CDR3 DNA is TGTGCCAGCAGCCAGGTACAGGGGCTAGATACGCAGTATTTT. Residues: CASSQVQGLDTQYF.

J is TRBJ2-1 and V is TRBV2, with a weak D call TRBD2 (6 bases). Looked up from germline, CDR1 is SNHLY and CDR2 is FYNNEI. The CDR3 consists of 20 residues. Deletions cut 6 bases from V and 7 bases from J, with 34 bases between. The CDR3, as DNA: TGTGCCAGCAGCCCCCAGCGGGTAGTGGGAGCGGTGGGAATGCGGAATGAGCAGTTCTTC. This codes for CASSPQRVVGAVGMRNEQFF. The full variable domain, rest sourced from reference TRBV2 and TRBJ2-1, is EPEVTQTPSHQVTQMGQEVILRCVPISNHLYFYWYRQILGQKVEFLVSFYNNEISEKSEIFDDQFSVERPDGSNFTLKIRSTKLEDSAMYFCASSPQRVVGAVGMRNEQFFGPGTRLTVL.

Concerning this clonotype itself: At one end, the junction sequence differs from germline, possibly due to a read error. This rearrangement joins TRBV2 to TRBJ2-1, with 7 bases matching TRBD1. This CDR3 is 15 amino acids long. Germline V gene lookup returns CDR1 SNHLY and CDR2 FYNNEI. The CDR3: CASSEIGGSYNEQFF. The CDR3 DNA reads as TGTGCTAGCAGTGAAATAGGGGGCTCTTACAATGAGCAGTTCTTC.

The sample holds one count of this clonotype. The V and J genes are TRBV5-1 and TRBJ2-1; 9 bases line up with TRBD2. Per germline, CDR1 SGHRS and CDR2 YFSETQ. Unmatched junction bases numbered 12, after V lost 0 bases and J lost 8 bases. CDR3 length equals 17 residues. CDR3 sequence (DNA): TGCGCCAGCAGCTTGGTGGGGCGGGGGGGCACTATGGATGAGCAGTTCTTC. It specifies CASSLVGRGGTMDEQFF.

This clonotype turned up a few times. For the CDR3, the DNA is TGTGCCAGCAGCTCACGGACAGGGAAAACCTACGAGCAGTACTTC. Protein: CASSSRTGKTYEQYF. The gene calls are TRBV7-2 and TRBJ2-7, with 8 bases that match TRBD1. V shed 4 bases and J 2 bases; nucleotides not matched to a gene: 7. Germline V CDR1 and CDR2: SGHTA, FQGNSA. This CDR3 contains 15 residues.

The chain's CDR3 is CASSLPLAGGPSNEQFF. CDR3 sequence (DNA): TGTGCCAGCAGCTTGCCCCTAGCGGGGGGGCCGTCTAATGAGCAGTTCTTC. This chain connects TRBV5-6 to TRBJ2-1; 12 bases align to TRBD2. The trim removed 1 base at V and 7 bases at J, leaving 9 bases unmatched. The germline CDR1 and CDR2 sequences are SGHDT and YYEEEE. There are 17 residues in the CDR3.

This clonotype was picked up a small number of times. This chain joins TRBV9 and TRBJ2-5; D uncertain. Germline V lookup: CDR1 SGDLS, CDR2 YYNGEE. Trimming shortened V by 0 bases and J by 11 bases, and 20 bases separated the two germline ends. The CDR3 sequence is 15 residues long. The CDR3 DNA is TGTGCCAGCAGCGTAGTACACACCCGAGAGTCGGAGCAGTACTTC. It specifies CASSVVHTRESEQYF.

The chain combines TRBV30 with TRBJ2-7; D ambiguous. Germline loops: CDR1 GTSNPN, CDR2 SVGIG (reference sequence). Trimming removed 0 bases from V and 3 bases from J, with 9 bases in between. The CDR3 has 13 amino acids. The CDR3 bases are TGTGCCTGGAGTGTAACTCTGGGCTACGAGCAGTACTTC. Translated, it gives CAWSVTLGYEQYF.

The genes are TRBV10-3 and TRBJ2-7; D gene unclear. This CDR3 contains 15 residues. V lost 6 bases to trimming and J lost 2 bases, with 17 bases between them. The germline CDR1 and CDR2 sequences are ENHRY and SYGVKD. The CDR3 DNA reads TGTGCCATCAGCCCCGCGCAGCGCCCGACCTACGAGCAGTACTTC. Its protein is CAISPAQRPTYEQYF.

This sequence joins TRBV6-5 and TRBJ2-1; perhaps D is TRBD1 or TRBD2 (6 bases each). The CDR3 sequence is 15 residues long. Per the germline V gene, CDR1 is MNHEY and CDR2 is SVGAGI. Trimming stripped 5 bases from V and 10 bases from J, with 21 bases between. CDR3 bases: TGTGCCAGCAGTCCGCGGCGGGACATCCGGGGGGAGCAGTTCTTC. Encoded protein: CASSPRRDIRGEQFF.

The CDR3 sequence is CASSAEGSLSNSPLHF. The CDR3 DNA is TGTGCCAGCAGTGCGGAAGGCAGCCTTTCAAATTCACCCCTCCACTTT. The rearrangement links TRBV6-4 to TRBJ1-6; D remains unclear. The CDR3 has 16 amino acids. CDR1 and CDR2 from the germline V gene are MRHNA and SNTAGT. V lost 4 bases to trimming and J lost 7 bases, with 17 bases between them.